This T cell receptor (beta chain) is drawn from a study of cytomegalovirus exposure and HLA in healthy donors. Regarding the study as a whole: Both high specificity and high sensitivity reportedly marked the classifier's diagnosis of cytomegalovirus status. It was found in a later analysis that first-cohort TCR clusters tended to co-occur in the 95 to 150 validation repertoires. Overall, approximately 150 TCR beta chains were annotated as cytomegalovirus-associated. Rare TCR sequences predominated, though certain public TCRs were found in many donors.

Some clones are missing from TCRdb's copy, which holds only in-frame ones; the method was immunoSEQ multiplex PCR. Here the sample spans 150,000 or so clones, about 86% being singletons. Regarding this clone: Its antigen is unknown.

Unmatched junction bases numbered 1, after V lost 10 bases and J lost 0 bases. The CDR3 covers 12 residues. Germline V gene lookup returns CDR1 SGHTA and CDR2 FQGNSA. The chain is built from TRBV7-2 and TRBJ2-3, with 7 bases fitting TRBD1. Material for sequencing was PBMCs. The clonotype originates from a man aged 18-30 years in good health and CMV-seropositive. CDR3 protein: CATGQSTDTQYF. The CDR3 DNA is TGTGCCACGGGACAGAGCACAGATACGCAGTATTTT.